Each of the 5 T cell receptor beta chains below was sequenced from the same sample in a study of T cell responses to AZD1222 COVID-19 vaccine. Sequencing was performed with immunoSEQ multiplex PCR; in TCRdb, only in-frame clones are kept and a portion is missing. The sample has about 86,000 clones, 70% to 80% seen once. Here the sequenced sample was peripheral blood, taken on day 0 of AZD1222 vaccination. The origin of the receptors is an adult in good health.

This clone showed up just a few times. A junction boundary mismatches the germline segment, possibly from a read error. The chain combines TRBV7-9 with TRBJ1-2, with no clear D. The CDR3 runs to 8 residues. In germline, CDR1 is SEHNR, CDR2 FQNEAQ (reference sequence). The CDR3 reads CASSPVIF. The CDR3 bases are TGTGCCAGCAGCCCTGTCATCTTC.

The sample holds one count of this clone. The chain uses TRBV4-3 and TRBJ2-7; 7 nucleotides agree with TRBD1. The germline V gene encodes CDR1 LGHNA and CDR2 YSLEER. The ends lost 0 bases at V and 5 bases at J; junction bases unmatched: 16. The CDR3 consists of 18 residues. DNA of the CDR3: TGCGCCAGCAGCCAAGATTTAGGGATTACAGGGGTAAAGAACGAGCAGTACTTC. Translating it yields CASSQDLGITGVKNEQYF.

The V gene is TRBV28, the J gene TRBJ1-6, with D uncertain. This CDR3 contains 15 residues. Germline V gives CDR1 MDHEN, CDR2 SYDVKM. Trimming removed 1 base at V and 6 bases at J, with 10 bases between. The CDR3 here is CASSLSGNLNSPLHF. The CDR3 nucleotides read TGTGCCAGCAGTTTATCAGGAAATCTTAATTCACCCCTCCACTTT.

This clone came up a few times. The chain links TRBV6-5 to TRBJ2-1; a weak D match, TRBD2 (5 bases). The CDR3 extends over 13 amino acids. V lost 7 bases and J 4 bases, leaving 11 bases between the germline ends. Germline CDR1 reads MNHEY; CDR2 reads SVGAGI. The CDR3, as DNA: TGTGCCAGCACGGGGAATATTTACAATGAGCAGTTCTTC. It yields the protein CASTGNIYNEQFF.

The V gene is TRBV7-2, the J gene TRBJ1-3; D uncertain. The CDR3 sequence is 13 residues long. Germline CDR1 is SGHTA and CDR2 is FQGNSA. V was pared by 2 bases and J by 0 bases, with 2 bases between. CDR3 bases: TGTGCCAGCAGCTTATTCTCTGGAAACACCATATATTTT. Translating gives CASSLFSGNTIYF. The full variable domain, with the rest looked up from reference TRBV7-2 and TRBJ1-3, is GAGVSQSPSNKVTEKGKDVELRCDPISGHTALYWYRQSLGQGLEFLIYFQGNSAPDKSGLPSDRFSAERTGGSVSTLTIQRTQQEDSAVYLCASSLFSGNTIYFGEGSWLTVV.